Below, 3 T cell receptor beta chains from the same sample are listed, as sequenced in a study of shared clonotypes between healthy human individuals. Libraries were prepared by immunoSEQ multiplex PCR; TCRdb keeps only in-frame clonotypes and omits some of them. The repertoire holds millions of clones, over 85% seen once, with around 0.4% in the top ten. The sequenced sample was naive CD4+ T cells from PBMCs. The subset: CD45RA+ positively selected. These receptors originate from a man between 18 and 29 years old in good health. Some clones in this sample may be carry-over from other donors' samples.

The CDR3 reads CASHPYEQYF. The CDR3 DNA follows: TGTGCCAGCCATCCCTACGAGCAGTACTTC. The V call is TRBV7-9, the J call TRBJ2-7; D is ambiguous. Per the germline V gene, CDR1 is SEHNR and CDR2 is FQNEAQ (reference sequence). V was cut by 8 bases and J by 2 bases, with 4 bases left in between. There are 10 residues in the CDR3.

The rearrangement links TRBV28 to TRBJ1-3, with D perhaps matching TRBD1 (5 bases). The V and J ends lost 4 bases and 0 bases respectively, with 10 bases between them. The CDR3 contains 15 residues. The germline V gene encodes CDR1 MDHEN and CDR2 SYDVKM. DNA for the CDR3: TGTGCCAGCAGTTCCAGGGAAGTCTCTGGAAACACCATATATTTT. This translates into CASSSREVSGNTIYF. The whole variable domain, filled in from reference TRBV28 and TRBJ1-3, reads DVKVTQSSRYLVKRTGEKVFLECVQDMDHENMFWYRQDPGLGLRLIYFSYDVKMKEKGDIPEGYSVSREKKERFSLILESASTNQTSMYLCASSSREVSGNTIYFGEGSWLTVV.

This clone is a singleton in its sample. DNA of the CDR3: TGTGCCAGCAGCTCCCGAGGCCCTGGGGCCAACGTCCTGACTTTC. Protein sequence: CASSSRGPGANVLTF. This chain uses TRBV7-3 with TRBJ2-6, with D unclear. The CDR3 is 15 amino acids. The V end lost 4 bases, the J end lost 2 bases, and 9 bases lay between the germline ends. In germline, CDR1 is SGHTA, CDR2 FQGTGA.